What follows is one T cell receptor beta chain and its context. This clonotype appeared many times. The antigen it binds to is not known. No base quality values were provided; no much bigger clone lies one nucleotide off. The data were taken from a study of CD8 T cells in ankylosing spondylitis (dated by TCRdb to about 2017). For context, the study as a whole: T cell receptor beta repertoires were profiled in healthy donors and ankylosing spondylitis patients so that disease-linked TCR variants could be found. Peripheral blood was sampled, and synovial fluid was also collected from ankylosing spondylitis patients. In total, the full study cohort was made up of 85 to 140 healthy donors and approximately 24 ankylosing spondylitis patients.

At the junction V is shortened by 6 bases and J by 2 bases, with 5 bases in between. The CDR3 measures 12 amino acids from cysteine to phenylalanine. Here the CDR3 DNA is all that survives: 36 bases in frame from base 1. Sequencing relied on an Illumina HiSeq 2500. Quantitative 5'-RACE with molecular barcodes was the method used to prepare the TCR beta libraries. In the paper's pipeline: A new computational method, built on a probabilistic model of VDJ rearrangement, was used to identify disease-linked TCR variants. TCRdb reprocessed the public reads (quality trimming at Q25 with fastp, clone calling with MiXCR) and kept in-frame beta chains. Each CDR3 protein gets just one entry, which takes the most common genes and DNA from the rows behind it. The V and J calls follow TCRdb's processing rather than the paper's. Here the sample has 200,000 to 250,000 distinct CDR3 sequences; about 10% occur a single time. Jointly, the top ten make up 6.8% of the sample.

Beyond this particular receptor, the publication reports: The disease-linked clones were reported to be significantly enriched in matched synovial fluid samples from ankylosing spondylitis patients. The disease-linked clones had a CD8+ phenotype and were found at relatively low frequencies in peripheral blood. A TCR beta motif made up of several highly homologous amino acid variants appeared to be characteristic of blood from ankylosing spondylitis patients. Some motif variants were previously reported in synovial fluid and blood of reactive arthritis patients, suggesting common disease-initiation mechanisms.

This receptor was obtained from a male donor with ankylosing spondylitis or in good health (not recorded which). The sequenced sample consisted of blood, either unsorted or a sorted T cell fraction (not recorded which). This chain is built from TRBV12-3 or TRBV12-4 and TRBJ1-3; the D gene is not confidently resolved. The DNA sequence follows: TGTGCCAGCAGGGATGCTGGAAACACCATATATTTT. Its coded protein is CASRDAGNTIYF.